This record looks at one T cell receptor beta chain sequence and its context. The V and J ends lost 1 base and 5 bases, in that order; junction bases with no gene match: 6. In germline, CDR1 is MDHEN, CDR2 SYDVKM. The CDR3 length is 15 residues. This sample was included in a study of blood T cell repertoires in COVID-19. Overall study context: Whether acute or convalescent, the COVID-19 samples came from the United States, Italy and Spain. In each case, the material was cDNA or gDNA derived from T cells, B-cell-depleted T cells, or PBMCs.

How the authors handled the data: Estimation of nucleated cell counts relied on the amplification of reference gene primers. Profiling relied on immunoSEQ multiplex PCR, and the TCRdb table lists in-frame clones only, not all of them. For V, J and clone size, that table is used; D and trimming come from the DNA. The sample records around 99,000 clones, 75% to 95% being singletons. The rearrangement uses TRBV28 and TRBJ2-7; TRBD1 matches 9 bases. The origin of this receptor is a woman in her 30s with acute or convalescent COVID-19. The sample was peripheral blood. CDR3 sequence: CASSLSGTGKNEQYF. CDR3 DNA: TGTGCCAGCAGTTTATCAGGGACAGGGAAAAACGAGCAGTACTTC.